The 12 T cell receptor beta chains given below trace back to one sample, sequenced in a study of blood T cell repertoires in COVID-19. Here immunoSEQ multiplex PCR was the method, and the copy in TCRdb shows in-frame clones only, minus some. The table has more than 250,000 clones, 86% seen once. The specimen was peripheral blood. These receptor sequences come from a woman in her 50s with acute or convalescent COVID-19.

This rearrangement joins TRBV15 to TRBJ2-1; 8 bases agree with TRBD1. V shed 1 base and J 3 bases; nucleotides not matched to a gene: 5. This CDR3 has 16 residues. Germline CDR1 reads LNHNV; CDR2 reads YYDKDF (reference sequence). CDR3 bases: TGTGCCACCAGCAGAGTCGGACAGGGATTCTACAATGAGCAGTTCTTC. This gives the protein CATSRVGQGFYNEQFF. The full variable domain, its missing parts supplied by reference TRBV15 and TRBJ2-1, is DAMVIQNPRYQVTQFGKPVTLSCSQTLNHNVMYWYQQKSSQAPKLLFHYYDKDFNNEADTPDNFQSRRPNTSFCFLDIRSPGLGDTAMYLCATSRVGQGFYNEQFFGPGTRLTVL.

V and J are TRBV28 and TRBJ1-3, with unresolved D. Trimming pared 0 bases from V and 3 bases from J, leaving 9 bases between. Germline assignment: CDR1 MDHEN and CDR2 SYDVKM. The CDR3 runs 15 residues. The CDR3 reads CASSLWRDDGNTIYF. CDR3 sequence (DNA): TGTGCCAGCAGTTTATGGCGGGATGATGGAAACACCATATATTTT.

The V and J genes are TRBV7-9 and TRBJ1-3; possibly TRBD1 for D (5 bases). V lost 4 bases and J 7 bases, leaving 5 bases between the germline ends. The CDR3 length is 11 residues. CDR1 and CDR2 from the germline V gene are SEHNR and FQNEAQ (reference sequence). CDR3 protein: CASSSGNTIYF. The CDR3 region has the DNA TGTGCCAGCAGCTCAGGGAACACCATATATTTT.

This chain joins TRBV27 and TRBJ2-1; 8 bases are shared with TRBD1. Germline CDR1 reads MNHEY; CDR2 reads SMNVEV (reference sequence). The CDR3 contains 17 residues. J was trimmed by 5 bases and V by 5 bases; bases with no gene match: 14. The CDR3 protein is CASSLLSGGPLHNEQFF. The DNA for the CDR3 is TGTGCCAGCAGTCTCTTATCAGGGGGCCCCCTCCACAATGAGCAGTTCTTC.

This chain joins TRBV6-5 and TRBJ2-3, with 8 bases identical to TRBD1. Unmatched junction bases numbered 6, after V lost 8 bases and J lost 5 bases. In germline, CDR1 is MNHEY, CDR2 SVGAGI. The CDR3 has 13 amino acids. This CDR3 is CASLRGRLDTQYF. CDR3 nucleotide sequence: TGTGCCAGCCTCAGGGGGCGGTTAGATACGCAGTATTTT.

This sequence joins TRBV10-1 and TRBJ2-4, with 10 bases lining up with TRBD1. This CDR3 has 16 residues. CDR1 and CDR2 (germline): WNHNN, SYGVQD (reference sequence). With 4 bases clipped from V and 1 base from J, the junction kept 4 bases outside the gene matches. The CDR3 bases are TGCGCCAGCAGTGGGGACAGGGGTGAGGCCAAAAACATTCAGTACTTC. Translation gives CASSGDRGEAKNIQYF.

This clone has only one observation. This chain uses TRBV12-2 with TRBJ2-7; TRBD1, the D gene given by the table, was not confirmed from the DNA. TRBV12-2 is a recognized pseudogene. The CDR3 extends over 17 amino acids. CDR3 sequence: CASRLADGQGARYEQYF. CDR3 coding DNA: TGTGCAAGTCGCTTAGCGGACGGACAGGGGGCTAGATACGAGCAGTACTTC.

J is TRBJ1-3 and V is TRBV5-1; 7 nucleotides line up with TRBD1. Germline CDR1 is SGHRS and CDR2 is YFSETQ. V lost 2 bases to trimming and J lost 2 bases; unmatched junction nucleotides: 1. This CDR3 is 14 amino acids long. The CDR3 is CASSFQGAGNTIYF. CDR3 sequence (DNA): TGCGCCAGCAGCTTTCAGGGGGCTGGAAACACCATATATTTT.

The V call is TRBV6-5, the J call TRBJ1-6; 10 bases are a match to TRBD1. The CDR3 is 15 residues long. Germline-derived CDR1 and CDR2 are MNHEY and SVGAGI. V was clipped by 4 bases and J by 9 bases; unmatched bases: 6. The CDR3: CASSLHRDRGSPLHF. The DNA for the CDR3 is TGTGCCAGCAGTTTACACCGGGACAGGGGTTCACCCCTCCACTTT.

This clone was picked up one time. The chain joins TRBV15 to TRBJ2-3; 11 bases agree with TRBD1. Losses at the gene ends were 0 bases for V and 4 bases for J; bases not matched to a gene: 6. CDR3 length: 17 residues. CDR1 and CDR2 (germline): LNHNV, YYDKDF (reference sequence). This CDR3 reads CATSRDSRTGGADTQYF. CDR3 DNA sequence: TGTGCCACCAGCAGAGATTCCCGGACAGGGGGCGCAGATACGCAGTATTTT.

The chain couples TRBV7-9 to TRBJ2-4; 12 positions agree with TRBD2. The germline V gene encodes CDR1 SEHNR and CDR2 FQNEAQ (reference sequence). V dropped 2 bases and J dropped 15; count of bases not matched to a gene: 11. The CDR3 consists of 15 residues. CDR3 DNA: TGTGCCAGCAGCTTATCGGCTAGCGGGAGGGCCGTGGGGTACTTC. Its translation: CASSLSASGRAVGYF.

The chain recombines TRBV4-3 with TRBJ2-5, with 13 bases that match TRBD2. The germline gives CDR1 LGHNA, CDR2 YSLEER. Trimming cost V 1 base and J 5 bases; bases outside gene matches: 10. This CDR3 is 18 amino acids long. CDR3 in DNA: TGCGCCAGCAGCCAAGGGACTAGCGGGAGCCAGTTTCGGGAGACCCAGTACTTC. It specifies CASSQGTSGSQFRETQYF.